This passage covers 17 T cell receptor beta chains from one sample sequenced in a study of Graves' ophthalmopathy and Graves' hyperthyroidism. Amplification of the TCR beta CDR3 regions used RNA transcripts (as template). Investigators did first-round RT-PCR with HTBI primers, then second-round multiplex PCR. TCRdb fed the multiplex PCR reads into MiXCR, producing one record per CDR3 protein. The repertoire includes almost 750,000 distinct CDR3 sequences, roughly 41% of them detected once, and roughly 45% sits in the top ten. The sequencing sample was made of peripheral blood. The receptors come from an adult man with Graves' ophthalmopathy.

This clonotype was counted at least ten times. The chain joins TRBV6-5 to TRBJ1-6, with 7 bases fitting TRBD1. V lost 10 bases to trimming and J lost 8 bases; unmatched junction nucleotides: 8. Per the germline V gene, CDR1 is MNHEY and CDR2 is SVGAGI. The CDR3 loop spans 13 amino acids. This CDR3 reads CATRQGLYSPLHF. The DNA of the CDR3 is TGTGCCACCAGACAGGGCTTGTATTCACCCCTCCACTTT.

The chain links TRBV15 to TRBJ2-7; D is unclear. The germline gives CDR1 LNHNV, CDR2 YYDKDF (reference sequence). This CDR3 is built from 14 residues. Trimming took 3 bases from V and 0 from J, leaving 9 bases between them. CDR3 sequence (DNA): TGTGCCACCAGCAGTTTAAGCAGCTCCTACGAGCAGTACTTC. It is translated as CATSSLSSSYEQYF.

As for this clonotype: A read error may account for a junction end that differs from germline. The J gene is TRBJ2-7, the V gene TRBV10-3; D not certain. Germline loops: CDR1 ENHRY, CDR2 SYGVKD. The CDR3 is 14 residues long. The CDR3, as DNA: TGTGCCAGCAGTTTAGTGGCAGCGAGCTACGAGCAGTACTTC. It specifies CASSLVAASYEQYF.

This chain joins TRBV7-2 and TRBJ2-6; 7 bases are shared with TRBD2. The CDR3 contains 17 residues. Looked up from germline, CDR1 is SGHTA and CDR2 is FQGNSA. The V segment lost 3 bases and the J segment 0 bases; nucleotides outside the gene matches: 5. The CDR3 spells CASSFPGGSSGANVLTF. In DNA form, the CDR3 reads TGTGCCAGCAGCTTTCCCGGCGGGAGCTCTGGGGCCAACGTCCTGACTTTC.

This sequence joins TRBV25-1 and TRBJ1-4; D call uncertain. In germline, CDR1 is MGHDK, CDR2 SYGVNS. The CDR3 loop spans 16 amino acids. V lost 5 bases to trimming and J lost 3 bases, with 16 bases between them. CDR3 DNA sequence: TGTGCCAGCAGTTACTCAGGCCGGGCAGCTAATGAAAAACTGTTTTTT. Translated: CASSYSGRAANEKLFF.

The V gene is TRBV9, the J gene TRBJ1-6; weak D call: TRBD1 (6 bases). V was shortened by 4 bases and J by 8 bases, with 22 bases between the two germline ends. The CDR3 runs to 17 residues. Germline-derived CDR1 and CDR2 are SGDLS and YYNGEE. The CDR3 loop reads CASSPVSSIAGDSPLHF. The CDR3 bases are TGTGCCAGCAGCCCAGTCAGCAGTATTGCAGGGGATTCACCCCTCCACTTT.

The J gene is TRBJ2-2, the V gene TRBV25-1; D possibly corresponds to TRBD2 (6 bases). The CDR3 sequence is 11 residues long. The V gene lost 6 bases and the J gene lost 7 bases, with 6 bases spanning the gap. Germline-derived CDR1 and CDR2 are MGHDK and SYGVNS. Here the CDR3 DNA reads TGTGCCAGCAGGGGGGGCGGGGAGCTGTTTTTT. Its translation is CASRGGGELFF.

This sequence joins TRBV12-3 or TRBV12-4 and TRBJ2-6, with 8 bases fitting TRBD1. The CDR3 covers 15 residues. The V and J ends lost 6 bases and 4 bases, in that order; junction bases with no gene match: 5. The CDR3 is CASSQQGVGANVLTF. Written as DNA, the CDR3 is TGTGCCAGCAGCCAACAGGGGGTAGGGGCCAACGTCCTGACTTTC.

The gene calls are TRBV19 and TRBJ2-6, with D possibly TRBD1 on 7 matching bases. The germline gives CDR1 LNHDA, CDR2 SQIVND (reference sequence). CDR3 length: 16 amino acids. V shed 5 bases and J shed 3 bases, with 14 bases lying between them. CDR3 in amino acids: CASSEGQDYGANVLTF. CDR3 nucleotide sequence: TGTGCCAGTAGTGAAGGACAGGACTATGGGGCCAACGTCCTGACTTTC.

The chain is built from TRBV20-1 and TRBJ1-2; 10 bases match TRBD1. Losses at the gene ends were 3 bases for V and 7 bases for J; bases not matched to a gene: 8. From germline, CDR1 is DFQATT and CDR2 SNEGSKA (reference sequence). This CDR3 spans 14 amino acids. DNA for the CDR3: TGCAGTGCTAGTAATGGGACAGGGGACTGTGGCTACACCTTC. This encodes CSASNGTGDCGYTF.

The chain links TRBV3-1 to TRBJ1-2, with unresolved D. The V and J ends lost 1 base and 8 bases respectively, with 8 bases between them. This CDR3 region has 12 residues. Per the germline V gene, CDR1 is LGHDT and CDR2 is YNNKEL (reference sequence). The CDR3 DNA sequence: TGTGCCAGCAGCCAAGCGTTTGTGGGCTACACCTTC. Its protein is CASSQAFVGYTF. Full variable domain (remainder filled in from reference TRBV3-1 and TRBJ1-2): DTAVSQTPKYLVTQMGNDKSIKCEQNLGHDTMYWYKQDSKKFLKIMFSYNNKELIINETVPNRFSPKSPDKAHLNLHINSLELGDSAVYFCASSQAFVGYTFGSGTRLTVV.

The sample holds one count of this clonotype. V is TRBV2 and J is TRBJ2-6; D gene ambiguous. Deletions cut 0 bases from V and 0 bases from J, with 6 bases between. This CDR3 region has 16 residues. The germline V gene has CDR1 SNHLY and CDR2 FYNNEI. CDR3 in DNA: TGTGCCAGCAGTGAAGCGGGTTACTCTGGGGCCAACGTCCTGACTTTC. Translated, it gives CASSEAGYSGANVLTF. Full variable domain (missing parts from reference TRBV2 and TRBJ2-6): EPEVTQTPSHQVTQMGQEVILRCVPISNHLYFYWYRQILGQKVEFLVSFYNNEISEKSEIFDDQFSVERPDGSNFTLKIRSTKLEDSAMYFCASSEAGYSGANVLTFGAGSRLTVL.

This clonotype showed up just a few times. The CDR3 coding sequence is TGTGCCAGCAGCATACAGGGGGCTCTGTACGAGCAGTACTTC. This codes for CASSIQGALYEQYF. V and J are TRBV2 and TRBJ2-7; 9 nucleotides line up with TRBD1. Germline loops: CDR1 SNHLY, CDR2 FYNNEI. The CDR3 covers 14 residues. The V and J ends lost 6 bases and 4 bases, in that order; junction bases with no gene match: 7. The variable domain in full, with the rest retrieved from reference TRBV2 and TRBJ2-7, is EPEVTQTPSHQVTQMGQEVILRCVPISNHLYFYWYRQILGQKVEFLVSFYNNEISEKSEIFDDQFSVERPDGSNFTLKIRSTKLEDSAMYFCASSIQGALYEQYFGPGTRLTVT.

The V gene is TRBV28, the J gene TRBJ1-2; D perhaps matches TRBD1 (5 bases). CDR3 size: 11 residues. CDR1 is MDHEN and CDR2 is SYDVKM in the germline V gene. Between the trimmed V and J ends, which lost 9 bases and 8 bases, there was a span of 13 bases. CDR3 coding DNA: TGTGCCAGTTCTAAAGGGGTGGGCTACACCTTC. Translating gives CASSKGVGYTF.

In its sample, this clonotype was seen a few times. The CDR3 nucleotides are TGTGCCAGCAGTTACGCAGGGGGCCGAGCCTACGAGCAGTACTTC. Translated: CASSYAGGRAYEQYF. This chain uses TRBV7-2 with TRBJ2-7; 8 nucleotides agree with TRBD1. Per the germline V gene, CDR1 is SGHTA and CDR2 is FQGNSA. The CDR3 is 15 residues long. Trimming removed 6 bases from V and 2 bases from J; junction bases left unmatched: 9.

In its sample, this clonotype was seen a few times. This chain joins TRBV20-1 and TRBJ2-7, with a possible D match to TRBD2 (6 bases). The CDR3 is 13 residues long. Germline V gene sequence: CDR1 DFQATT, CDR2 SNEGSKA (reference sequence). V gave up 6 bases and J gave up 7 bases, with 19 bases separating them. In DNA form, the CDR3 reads TGCAGTGCGACCGGGACTGAGTTTCCAGAGCAGTACTTC. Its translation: CSATGTEFPEQYF.

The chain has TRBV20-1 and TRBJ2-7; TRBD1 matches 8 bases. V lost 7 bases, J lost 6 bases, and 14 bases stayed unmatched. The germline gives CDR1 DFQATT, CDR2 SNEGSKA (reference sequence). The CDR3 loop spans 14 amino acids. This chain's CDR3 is CSGKQGALFSEQYF. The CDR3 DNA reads TGCAGTGGCAAGCAGGGGGCTTTATTCTCCGAGCAGTACTTC.